This TCR beta chain was identified in a study of cytotoxic CD8 clonotypes in ibrutinib-treated CLL. General study findings and limits: Sustained-remission patients were sampled at different times than progressing patients were.

Targeted sequencing depth ranged from 1 in 200,000 to 1 in 1 million T cells. Method: immunoSEQ multiplex PCR; TCRdb's copy keeps in-frame clones and lacks some. Of roughly 180,000 clones listed, roughly 80% are singletons. CDR3 length: 13 residues. The V gene lost 10 bases and the J gene lost 4 bases, with 16 bases spanning the gap. CDR1 and CDR2 (germline): ENHRY, SYGVKD. As regards this clone: The target antigen is unknown.

This chain uses TRBV10-3 with TRBJ1-2; the D is unclear. This receptor was obtained from a human donor with chronic lymphocytic leukemia. The sample consisted of PBMCs, taken after 24 months of ibrutinib treatment. CDR3 region: CATNGGEPYGYTF. CDR3 in DNA: TGTGCCACCAACGGCGGGGAACCCTATGGCTACACCTTC.